Sequencing of this TCR beta chain was carried out in a study of T cells in Graves' hyperthyroidism and ophthalmopathy. The TCR beta CDR3 regions underwent amplification using RNA transcripts as the source. A first-round RT-PCR of the TCR CDR3 used the HTBI primer set. One entry per CDR3 protein, called by TCRdb with MiXCR from the multiplex PCR reads. The data show over 700,000 distinct CDR3 sequences, 35% seen once. The V gene's germline CDR1 is MNHEY and CDR2 SVGAGI. The CDR3 sequence is 16 residues long. Trimming shortened V by 2 bases and J by 3 bases, and 16 bases separated the two germline ends. Study-wide findings and caveats: In the blood, most expanded thyroid clonotypes above 0.001 appeared as well.

As to this clonotype: The antigen is not known.

The chain employs TRBV6-5 and TRBJ1-2; D may be TRBD1 (6 bases). The receptor's source is a woman between 35 and 50 years old with Graves' hyperthyroidism. The sequencing input was blood. CDR3 loop: CASSYETGLGDYGYTF. CDR3 coding DNA: TGTGCCAGCAGTTACGAAACAGGGCTAGGGGACTATGGCTACACCTTC.